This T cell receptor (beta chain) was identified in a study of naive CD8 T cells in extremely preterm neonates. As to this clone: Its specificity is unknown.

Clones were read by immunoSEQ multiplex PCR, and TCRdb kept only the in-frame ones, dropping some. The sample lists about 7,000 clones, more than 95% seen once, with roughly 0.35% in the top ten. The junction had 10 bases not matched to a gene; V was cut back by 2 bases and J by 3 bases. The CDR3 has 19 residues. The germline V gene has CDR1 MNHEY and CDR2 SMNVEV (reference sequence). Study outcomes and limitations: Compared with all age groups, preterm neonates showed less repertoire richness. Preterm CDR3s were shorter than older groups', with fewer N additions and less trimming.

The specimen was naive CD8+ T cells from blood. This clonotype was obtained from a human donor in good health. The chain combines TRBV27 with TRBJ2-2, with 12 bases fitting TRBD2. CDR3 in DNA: TGTGCCAGCAGTTTAGCCAGGCTAGCGGGGGGGCCTGACACCGGGGAGCTGTTTTTT. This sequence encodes CASSLARLAGGPDTGELFF.